Below, 17 T cell receptor beta chains from the same sample are listed, as sequenced in a study of T cell changes during pregnancy in multiple sclerosis. Only in-frame clones appear in the TCRdb table, and some are missing; sequencing was by immunoSEQ multiplex PCR. The sample yields about 100,000 clones, 90% to 95% seen once. The sample consisted of peripheral blood, taken before pregnancy. These receptors were taken from a female donor with multiple sclerosis, enrolled in a pregnancy study.

In this sample, this clone turned up a few times. The chain recombines TRBV30 with TRBJ1-5, with 9 nucleotides matching TRBD1. The CDR3 sequence is 15 residues long. The ends lost 0 bases at V and 7 bases at J; junction bases unmatched: 7. CDR1 GTSNPN and CDR2 SVGIG come from the germline V gene (reference sequence). The DNA for the CDR3 is TGTGCCTGGAGTGTCGCCGGGACAGGGAACCAGCCCCAGCATTTT. It is translated as CAWSVAGTGNQPQHF. Using reference TRBV30 and TRBJ1-5 for the parts outside the CDR3, the full variable domain is SQTIHQWPATLVQPVGSPLSLECTVEGTSNPNLYWYRQAAGRGLQLLFYSVGIGQISSEVPQNLSASRPQDRQFILSSKKLLLSDSGFYLCAWSVAGTGNQPQHFGDGTRLSIL.

The chain carries TRBV5-1 and TRBJ2-5; a weak D match, TRBD2 (6 bases). Germline CDR1 SGHRS, CDR2 YFSETQ. This CDR3 is built from 14 residues. The V gene lost 4 bases and the J gene lost 0 bases, with 10 bases spanning the gap. The CDR3 here is CASSLGTHQETQYF. CDR3 coding DNA: TGCGCCAGCAGCCTGGGGACTCACCAAGAGACCCAGTACTTC.

The chain links TRBV5-8 to TRBJ1-2; TRBD1 agrees at 7 bases. J gave up 7 bases and V 4 bases, and 7 bases lay outside the gene matches. The CDR3 covers 13 residues. Germline assignment: CDR1 SGHTS and CDR2 YDEGEE. This CDR3 reads CASSLQGISGYTF. In DNA form, the CDR3 reads TGTGCCAGCAGCCTACAGGGGATCAGTGGCTACACCTTC.

CDR3 region: CASSFPGRSYNEQFF. The CDR3 coding sequence is TGTGCCAGCAGTTTTCCCGGGAGATCCTACAATGAGCAGTTCTTC. The chain employs TRBV27 and TRBJ2-1; tentatively, D is TRBD2 (6 bases). V was cut by 3 bases and J by 1 base, with 10 bases left in between. The CDR3 consists of 15 residues. Per the germline V gene, CDR1 is MNHEY and CDR2 is SMNVEV (reference sequence).

The V call is TRBV4-1, the J call TRBJ1-1, with D perhaps matching TRBD1 (5 bases). Trimming took 5 bases from V and 11 from J, leaving 15 bases between them. Germline-derived CDR1 and CDR2 are MGHRA and YSYEKL. This CDR3 is built from 12 residues. The DNA for the CDR3 is TGCGCCAGCAGCAACAAGCAGGGAGGGGCTTTCTTT. Its translation is CASSNKQGGAFF.

V is TRBV27 and J is TRBJ2-7, with 8 bases matching TRBD1. The ends lost 6 bases at V and 3 bases at J; junction bases unmatched: 10. This CDR3 comprises 15 residues. CDR1 MNHEY and CDR2 SMNVEV come from the germline V gene (reference sequence). CDR3 nucleotides: TGTGCCAGCAGCCTTCAACAGGGGGGAGTCTACGAGCAGTACTTC. Its protein product is CASSLQQGGVYEQYF.

The rearrangement joins TRBV27 to TRBJ2-7; 7 bases fit TRBD2. The germline V gene encodes CDR1 MNHEY and CDR2 SMNVEV (reference sequence). The CDR3 loop spans 16 amino acids. Trimming cost V 3 bases and J 3 bases; bases outside gene matches: 11. CDR3: CASSLGLGVAGYEQYF. CDR3 in DNA: TGTGCCAGCAGTTTGGGTCTAGGGGTAGCGGGCTACGAGCAGTACTTC.

The chain recombines TRBV5-1 with TRBJ2-7, with 14 bases lining up with TRBD2. The V and J ends lost 6 bases and 3 bases, in that order; junction bases with no gene match: 14. Germline V gene lookup returns CDR1 SGHRS and CDR2 YFSETQ. The CDR3 has 18 amino acids. CDR3 sequence (DNA): TGCGCCAGCACTAGGGGACTAGCGGGAGACAAAACGGGCTACGAGCAGTACTTC. This translates into CASTRGLAGDKTGYEQYF.

V usage is TRBV30 and J usage is TRBJ1-5, with D hard to call. There are 14 residues in the CDR3. V shed 2 bases and J shed 6 bases, with 14 bases lying between them. The germline V gene has CDR1 GTSNPN and CDR2 SVGIG (reference sequence). The CDR3 loop is CAWSRSGSRQPQHF. The CDR3, as DNA: TGTGCCTGGAGTCGGAGTGGGTCACGTCAGCCCCAGCATTTT.

The chain combines TRBV5-1 with TRBJ2-7, with 9 bases fitting TRBD1. The CDR3 has 15 amino acids. Germline-derived CDR1 and CDR2 are SGHRS and YFSETQ. V lost 0 bases to trimming and J lost 5 bases; unmatched junction nucleotides: 6. CDR3 coding DNA: TGCGCCAGCAGCTTGGTGGGACAGGGCCCTCACGAGCAGTACTTC. This translates into CASSLVGQGPHEQYF.

V and J are TRBV2 and TRBJ1-2; 7 nucleotides align to TRBD1. Trimming removed 10 bases from V and 2 bases from J; junction bases left unmatched: 7. This CDR3 is 13 amino acids long. Germline CDR1 and CDR2: SNHLY and FYNNEI. The CDR3 DNA is TGTGCCACCGGACAGGAGGCCAACTATGGCTACACCTTC. Encoded protein: CATGQEANYGYTF. Drawing the rest from reference TRBV2 and TRBJ1-2, the complete variable domain is EPEVTQTPSHQVTQMGQEVILRCVPISNHLYFYWYRQILGQKVEFLVSFYNNEISEKSEIFDDQFSVERPDGSNFTLKIRSTKLEDSAMYFCATGQEANYGYTFGSGTRLTVV.

The chain joins TRBV6-5 to TRBJ1-1; 7 bases are a match to TRBD1. V shed 4 bases, J shed 5 bases, and the junction held 7 bases outside the gene matches. This CDR3 has 14 residues. Germline values: CDR1 MNHEY, CDR2 SVGAGI. DNA for the CDR3: TGTGCCAGCAGTTTACAGGGGTTGGGGACTGAAGCTTTCTTT. It is translated as CASSLQGLGTEAFF.

V is TRBV6-6 and J is TRBJ2-2, with 7 bases fitting TRBD1. Germline-derived CDR1 and CDR2 are MNHNY and SVGAGI (reference sequence). The CDR3 is 14 amino acids. Trimming cost V 6 bases and J 3 bases; bases outside gene matches: 4. CDR3 DNA: TGTGCCAGCAGGACCGGGACAGACACCGGGGAGCTGTTTTTT. Encoded protein: CASRTGTDTGELFF.

V usage is TRBV28 and J usage is TRBJ1-2, with TRBD1 as a possible D gene (5 bases). V was pared by 6 bases and J by 4 bases, with 15 bases between. The germline V gene encodes CDR1 MDHEN and CDR2 SYDVKM. The CDR3 runs 14 residues. Here the CDR3 reads CASRGGRKSYGYTF. CDR3 DNA sequence: TGTGCCAGCAGGGGGGGAAGAAAGAGCTATGGCTACACCTTC.

This rearrangement joins TRBV19 to TRBJ2-7; maybe TRBD1 (5 bases). This CDR3 region has 16 residues. CDR1 is LNHDA, CDR2 SQIVND, per germline (reference sequence). With 2 bases removed from V and 6 bases from J, the gap between germline ends came to 20 bases. As DNA, the CDR3 is TGTGCCAGTAGTATATCTTGGCAGGGCGCGATACGCGAGCAGTACTTC. Translating it yields CASSISWQGAIREQYF.

The V gene is TRBV5-1, the J gene TRBJ2-3; D unclear. The ends were cut back, 2 bases at V and 4 bases at J, with 8 bases in the middle. Germline-derived CDR1 and CDR2 are SGHRS and YFSETQ. The length of the CDR3 is 13 residues. CDR3 DNA: TGCGCCAGCAGCTTCGGTGGAGCAGATACGCAGTATTTT. It is translated as CASSFGGADTQYF.

The DNA for the CDR3 is TGTGCCAGCACCGCAGGACTAGCCTACGGGCGAGGAAGTACGCAGTATTTT. Translation: CASTAGLAYGRGSTQYF. The gene calls are TRBV28 and TRBJ2-3; 8 bases are a match to TRBD2. The CDR3 has 17 residues. After removal of 7 bases from V and 8 bases from J, the junction contained 20 bases not matched to a gene. Germline loops: CDR1 MDHEN, CDR2 SYDVKM.